A selection of T cell receptor beta chains follows, all from one sample in a study of shared clonotypes between healthy human individuals. The protocol was immunoSEQ multiplex PCR, while the TCRdb copy is restricted to in-frame clones and leaves out a portion. The sample has more than 450,000 clones; 79% are singletons. Sequencing was done on a sample of PBMCs. The receptors derive from a woman in her forties in good health. Some clones in this sample may be carry-over from other donors' samples. CDR3s include the opening cysteine and the closing phenylalanine or tryptophan. A D gene is named only where the DNA matches it firmly. Not all rows give a size; the values are once, few, many and, for expanded clones, a class.

V: TRBV6-1; J: TRBJ2-1; length: 14; size: NA; D: TRBD2; CDR3: CASTSTPGDYTQFF; DNA: TGTGCCAGCACCTCTACACCCGGGGACTATACGCAGTTCTTC
V: TRBV10-3; J: TRBJ2-7; length: 14; size: NA; D: TRBD2; CDR3: CAINRLAGVGEQYF; DNA: TGTGCCATCAACAGACTAGCGGGAGTCGGCGAGCAGTACTTC
V: TRBV5-6; J: TRBJ2-7; length: 14; size: NA; D: NA; CDR3: CASAFYRSYYEQYF; DNA: TGTGCCAGCGCGTTCTACCGTAGCTACTACGAGCAGTACTTC
V: TRBV5-1; J: TRBJ2-7; length: 14; size: NA; D: NA; CDR3: CASSFQTGSYEQYF; DNA: TGCGCCAGCAGCTTCCAGACAGGATCCTACGAGCAGTACTTC
V: TRBV11-2; J: TRBJ2-1; length: 14; size: NA; D: TRBD2; CDR3: CASSPSGSDNEQFF; DNA: TGTGCCAGCAGCCCTAGCGGGAGTGACAATGAGCAGTTCTTC
V: TRBV14; J: TRBJ2-1; length: 14; size: once; D: NA; CDR3: CASSQGGRYNEQFF; DNA: TGTGCCAGCAGCCAAGGAGGACGATACAATGAGCAGTTCTTC
V: TRBV2; J: TRBJ2-1; length: 18; size: NA; D: TRBD2; CDR3: CASSAPGLAGGLYNEQFF; DNA: TGTGCCAGCAGTGCTCCGGGACTAGCGGGAGGATTATACAATGAGCAGTTCTTC
V: TRBV28; J: TRBJ2-2; length: 16; size: NA; D: TRBD2; CDR3: CASSLLAGGVTGELFF; DNA: TGTGCCAGCAGTTTACTCGCGGGAGGTGTCACCGGGGAGCTGTTTTTT
V: TRBV4-3; J: TRBJ2-7; length: 15; size: NA; D: TRBD2; CDR3: CASSLTSGRADEQYF; DNA: TGCGCCAGCAGCCTTACCAGCGGGAGGGCCGACGAGCAGTACTTC
V: TRBV18; J: TRBJ2-3; length: 15; size: NA; D: NA; CDR3: CASSTTVQNTDTQYF; DNA: TGTGCCAGCTCAACCACTGTCCAGAACACAGATACGCAGTATTTT
V: TRBV2; J: TRBJ2-4; length: 14; size: NA; D: NA; CDR3: CASSVDLAKNIQYF; DNA: TGTGCCAGCAGTGTAGATTTGGCCAAAAACATTCAGTACTTC
V: TRBV29-1; J: TRBJ2-7; length: 12; size: NA; D: NA; CDR3: CSATKDPYEQYF; DNA: TGCAGCGCCACAAAGGACCCCTACGAGCAGTACTTC
V: TRBV7-3; J: TRBJ1-5; length: 13; size: NA; D: NA; CDR3: CASSTGSNQPQHF; DNA: TGTGCCAGCAGCACAGGGTCCAATCAGCCCCAGCATTTT
V: TRBV7-9; J: TRBJ2-1; length: 14; size: NA; D: TRBD2; CDR3: CASSPGLAVEEQFF; DNA: TGTGCCAGCAGCCCCGGACTAGCGGTCGAGGAGCAGTTCTTC
V: TRBV2; J: TRBJ2-7; length: 13; size: NA; D: NA; CDR3: CASSTGGVPEQYF; DNA: TGTGCCAGCAGTACCGGGGGAGTTCCCGAGCAGTACTTC
V: TRBV7-3; J: TRBJ2-5; length: 13; size: NA; D: NA; CDR3: CASSLFWQETQYF; DNA: TGTGCCAGCAGCTTGTTTTGGCAAGAGACCCAGTACTTC
V: TRBV5-1; J: TRBJ2-1; length: 15; size: NA; D: TRBD1; CDR3: CASSPGQGTYNEQFF; DNA: TGCGCCAGCAGCCCAGGACAGGGGACTTACAATGAGCAGTTCTTC
V: TRBV27; J: TRBJ1-5; length: 17; size: NA; D: TRBD1; CDR3: CASSTMGTGRLFQPQHF; DNA: TGTGCCAGCAGCACCATGGGGACAGGGAGATTGTTTCAGCCCCAGCATTTT
V: TRBV9; J: TRBJ1-2; length: 14; size: NA; D: NA; CDR3: CASSVVPDNYGYTF; DNA: TGTGCCAGCAGCGTAGTCCCAGATAACTATGGCTACACCTTC
V: TRBV5-1; J: TRBJ2-2; length: 15; size: NA; D: NA; CDR3: CASSLDGANTGELFF; DNA: TGCGCCAGCAGCTTGGATGGTGCGAACACCGGGGAGCTGTTTTTT
V: TRBV5-6; J: TRBJ2-5; length: 15; size: NA; D: NA; CDR3: CASSRPGLNQETQYF; DNA: TGTGCCAGCAGTCGTCCGGGACTTAACCAAGAGACCCAGTACTTC
V: TRBV28; J: TRBJ1-5; length: 14; size: NA; D: TRBD1; CDR3: CASSFGGGGQPQHF; DNA: TGTGCCAGCAGTTTCGGAGGGGGCGGTCAGCCCCAGCATTTT
V: TRBV21-1; J: TRBJ2-1; length: 16; size: NA; D: NA; CDR3: CASSPEVRDLGNEQFF; DNA: TGTGCCAGCAGCCCCGAAGTCAGGGACTTAGGGAATGAGCAGTTCTTC
V: TRBV7-2; J: TRBJ1-4; length: 12; size: NA; D: TRBD1; CDR3: CASSLEDRVLFF; DNA: TGTGCCAGCAGCTTAGAGGACAGGGTACTGTTTTTT
V: TRBV7-9; J: TRBJ2-7; length: 15; size: once; D: TRBD1; CDR3: CASRFIQGANYEQYF; DNA: TGTGCCAGCAGATTTATCCAGGGGGCAAACTACGAGCAGTACTTC
V: TRBV28; J: TRBJ2-1; length: 16; size: NA; D: TRBD1; CDR3: CASSLPGQGAYNEQFF; DNA: TGTGCCAGCAGTCTGCCGGGACAGGGGGCCTACAATGAGCAGTTCTTC
V: TRBV2; J: TRBJ2-1; length: 14; size: NA; D: NA; CDR3: CASNRDTFYNEQFF; DNA: TGTGCCAGCAATAGGGACACTTTCTACAATGAGCAGTTCTTC